What follows is one T cell receptor (beta chain) and its context. This CDR3 region has 13 residues. CDR1 SGHAT and CDR2 FQNNGV come from the germline V gene. These data originate in a study of tumor and adjacent non-tumor tissue in lung cancer. TCRbeta libraries were built with three rounds of nested PCR, modified from ARM-PCR. TCRdb redid the calling of the multiplex PCR reads with MiXCR, one entry per CDR3 protein. The sample consists of more than 85,000 distinct CDR3 sequences, roughly 60% of them appearing once. The template was RNA from unsorted bulk tissue. Distant lung tissue was collected more than 3 cm away from the tumor edge.

The sequence derives from a man in his thirties or forties with non-small cell lung cancer. This chain uses TRBV11-2 with TRBJ2-3; possibly TRBD1 for D (6 bases). The sequencing input was distant non-tumor lung tissue. The CDR3 DNA sequence: TGTGACATCAGCCACGGTGGGGGCGATACGCAGTATTTT. It is translated as CDISHGGGDTQYF.